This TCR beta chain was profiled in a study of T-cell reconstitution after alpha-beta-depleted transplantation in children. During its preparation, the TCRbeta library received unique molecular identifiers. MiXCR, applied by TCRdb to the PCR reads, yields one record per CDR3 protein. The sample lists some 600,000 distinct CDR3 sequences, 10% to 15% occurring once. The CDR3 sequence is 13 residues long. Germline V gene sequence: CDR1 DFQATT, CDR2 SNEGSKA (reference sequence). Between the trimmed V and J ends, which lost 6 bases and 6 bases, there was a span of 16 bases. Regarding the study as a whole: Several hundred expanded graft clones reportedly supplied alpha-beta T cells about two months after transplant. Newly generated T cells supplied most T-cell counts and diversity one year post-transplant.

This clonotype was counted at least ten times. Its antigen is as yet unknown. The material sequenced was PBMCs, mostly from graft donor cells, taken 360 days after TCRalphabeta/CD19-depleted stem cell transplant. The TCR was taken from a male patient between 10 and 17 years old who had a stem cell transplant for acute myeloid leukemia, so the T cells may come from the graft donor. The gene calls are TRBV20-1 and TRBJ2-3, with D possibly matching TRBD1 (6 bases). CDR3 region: CSAGDDRGDTQYF. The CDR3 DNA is TGCAGTGCCGGGGACGATAGGGGGGATACGCAGTATTTT.